Sequencing of this TCR beta chain was carried out in a study of blood T cell repertoires in COVID-19. Study information: Donors in the United States, Italy and Spain gave samples during acute or convalescent COVID-19. Sample material is recorded as cDNA or gDNA derived from T cells, B-cell-depleted T cells, or PBMCs.

Enrolment of Seattle patients took place during active infection, and they were followed longitudinally. Original analysis: By means of reference gene primer amplification, nucleated cell counts were estimated. Repertoires were generated with immunoSEQ multiplex PCR, while TCRdb's copy carries only in-frame clones and drops some. V and J calls plus clone size are reproduced from that table; the DNA served to infer D and trimming. Altogether some 330,000 clones are present, roughly 89% being singletons, with the ten largest covering approximately 2%. Sequenced sample: peripheral blood. The receptor comes from a woman in her 30s with COVID-19, enrolled during active disease.

The CDR3: CASTEHLNYGYTF. The CDR3 nucleotides read TGTGCCAGCACCGAACACCTTAACTATGGCTACACCTTC. J is TRBJ1-2 and V is TRBV28, with unresolved D. V lost 7 bases, J lost 1 base, and 10 bases lay in between. The germline CDR1 and CDR2 sequences are MDHEN and SYDVKM. This CDR3 spans 13 amino acids.